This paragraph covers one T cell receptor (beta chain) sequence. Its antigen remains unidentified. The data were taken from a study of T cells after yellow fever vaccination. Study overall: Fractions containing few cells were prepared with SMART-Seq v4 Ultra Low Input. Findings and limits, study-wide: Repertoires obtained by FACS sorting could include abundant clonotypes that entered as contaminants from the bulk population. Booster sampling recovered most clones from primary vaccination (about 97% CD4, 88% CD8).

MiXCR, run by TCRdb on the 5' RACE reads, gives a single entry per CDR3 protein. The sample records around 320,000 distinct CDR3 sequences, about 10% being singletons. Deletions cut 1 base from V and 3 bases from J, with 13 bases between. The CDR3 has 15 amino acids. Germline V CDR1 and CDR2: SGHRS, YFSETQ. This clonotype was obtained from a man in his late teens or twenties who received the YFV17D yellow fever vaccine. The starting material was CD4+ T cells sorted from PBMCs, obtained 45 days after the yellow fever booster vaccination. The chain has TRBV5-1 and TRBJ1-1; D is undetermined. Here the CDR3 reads CASSLSPGDHTEAFF. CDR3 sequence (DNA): TGCGCCAGCAGCTTGTCCCCAGGAGATCACACTGAAGCTTTCTTT.